The clone carrying this T cell receptor beta chain came up once. Its antigen is not known. Germline CDR1 SGHRS, CDR2 YFSETQ. The V and J ends lost 0 bases and 4 bases respectively, with 10 bases between them. The CDR3 is made up of 14 amino acids. The data are from a study of cytomegalovirus exposure and HLA in healthy donors. Study as a whole: An early release of data contained around 80 million unique TCRs, which came from HLA-typed donors. Notes on the study in general: A later analysis showed HLA-associated TCR beta chains outstripping equally common others in clonal expansion. Later analysis reportedly placed an Asian-associated ancestry cluster below the roughly 640-donor mean in N-insertions. In terms of immune exposure information, only CMV serostatus was available.

Primers: 60 Vbeta forward and 13 Jbeta reverse. The assay was immunoSEQ multiplex PCR, and TCRdb's table has in-frame clones only and misses some. This table holds fewer than 150,000 clones, 80% found once. The specimen was PBMCs. The sequence was collected from a man aged 35 to 55 in good health and CMV-seropositive. The chain employs TRBV5-1 and TRBJ1-1; unclear D gene. CDR3 protein: CASSLGREGTEAFF. CDR3 nucleotides: TGCGCCAGCAGCTTGGGGAGGGAGGGCACTGAAGCTTTCTTT. Combining the CDR3 with reference TRBV5-1 and TRBJ1-1 gives the whole variable domain KAGVTQTPRYLIKTRGQQVTLSCSPISGHRSVSWYQQTPGQGLQFLFEYFSETQRNKGNFPGRFSGRQFSNSRSEMNVSTLELGDSALYLCASSLGREGTEAFFGQGTRLTVV.